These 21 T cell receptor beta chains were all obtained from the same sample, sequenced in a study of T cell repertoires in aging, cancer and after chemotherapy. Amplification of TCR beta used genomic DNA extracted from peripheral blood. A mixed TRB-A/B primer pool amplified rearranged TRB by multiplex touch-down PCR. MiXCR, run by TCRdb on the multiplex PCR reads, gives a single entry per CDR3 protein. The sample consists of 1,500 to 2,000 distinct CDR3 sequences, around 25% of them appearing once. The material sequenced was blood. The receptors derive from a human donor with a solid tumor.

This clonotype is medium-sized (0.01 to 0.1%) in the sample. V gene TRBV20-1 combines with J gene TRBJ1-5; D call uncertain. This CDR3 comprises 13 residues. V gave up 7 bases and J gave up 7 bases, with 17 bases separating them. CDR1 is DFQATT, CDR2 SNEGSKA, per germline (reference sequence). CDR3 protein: CSVLTLGEQPQHF. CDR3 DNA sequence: TGCAGTGTTCTCACTTTAGGTGAACAGCCCCAGCATTTT.

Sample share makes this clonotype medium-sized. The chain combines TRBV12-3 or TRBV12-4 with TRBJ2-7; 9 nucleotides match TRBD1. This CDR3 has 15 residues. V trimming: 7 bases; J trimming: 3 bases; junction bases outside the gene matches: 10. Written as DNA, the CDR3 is TGTGCCAGCACCTACCTGGGACAGGGACACTACGAGCAGTACTTC. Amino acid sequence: CASTYLGQGHYEQYF.

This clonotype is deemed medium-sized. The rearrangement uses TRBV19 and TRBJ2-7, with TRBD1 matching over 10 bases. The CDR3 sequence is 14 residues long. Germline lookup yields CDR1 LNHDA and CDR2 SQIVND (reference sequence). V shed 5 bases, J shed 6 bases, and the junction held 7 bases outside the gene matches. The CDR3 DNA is TGTGCCAGTAGTGCCAGGACAGGGGGAGGCGAGCAGTACTTC. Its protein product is CASSARTGGGEQYF.

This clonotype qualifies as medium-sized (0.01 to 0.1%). CDR3 sequence: CASSLVREAYNEQFF. DNA for the CDR3: TGTGCCAGCAGCTTGGTAAGGGAGGCCTACAATGAGCAGTTCTTC. This chain links TRBV5-6 with TRBJ2-1; the D gene is possibly TRBD2 (6 bases). V lost 0 bases and J 2 bases, leaving 9 bases between the germline ends. Per germline, CDR1 SGHDT and CDR2 YYEEEE. The CDR3 is 15 residues long.

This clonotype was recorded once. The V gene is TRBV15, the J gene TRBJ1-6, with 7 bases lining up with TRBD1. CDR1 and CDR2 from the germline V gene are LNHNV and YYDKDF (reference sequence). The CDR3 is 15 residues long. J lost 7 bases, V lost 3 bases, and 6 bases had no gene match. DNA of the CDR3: TGTGCCACCAGCAGCGAGGGGGCGCGAAATTCACCCCTCCACTTT. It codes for CATSSEGARNSPLHF.

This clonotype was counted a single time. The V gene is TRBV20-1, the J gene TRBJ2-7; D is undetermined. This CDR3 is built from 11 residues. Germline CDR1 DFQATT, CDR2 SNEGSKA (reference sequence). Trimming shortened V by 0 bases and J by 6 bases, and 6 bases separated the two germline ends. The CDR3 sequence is CSAREDAEQYF. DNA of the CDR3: TGCAGTGCTAGAGAGGACGCCGAGCAGTACTTC.

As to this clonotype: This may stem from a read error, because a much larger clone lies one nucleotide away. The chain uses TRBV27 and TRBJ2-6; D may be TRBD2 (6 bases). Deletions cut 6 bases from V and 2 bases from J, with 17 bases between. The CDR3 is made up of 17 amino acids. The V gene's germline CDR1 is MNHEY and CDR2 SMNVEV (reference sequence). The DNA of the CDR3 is TGTGCCAGCAGATACTCTGGAGGGTCTGCTGGGGCCAACGTCCTGACTTTC. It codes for CASRYSGGSAGANVLTF.

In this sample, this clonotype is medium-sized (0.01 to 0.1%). CDR3 loop: CASSRSERTGSEQYF. DNA for the CDR3: TGTGCCAGCAGCCGATCAGAACGGACAGGGAGCGAGCAGTACTTC. The V gene is TRBV6-5, the J gene TRBJ2-7; 8 bases align to TRBD1. CDR3 size: 15 residues. The V gene's germline CDR1 is MNHEY and CDR2 SVGAGI. The ends lost 6 bases at V and 6 bases at J; junction bases unmatched: 13.

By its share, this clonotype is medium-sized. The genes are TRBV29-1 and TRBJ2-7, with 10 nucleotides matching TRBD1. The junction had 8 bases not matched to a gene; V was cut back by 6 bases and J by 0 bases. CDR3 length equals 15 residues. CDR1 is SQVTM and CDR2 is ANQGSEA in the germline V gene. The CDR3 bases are TGCAGCGTCGCCGCCCGGGACAGGGGCTCCTACGAGCAGTACTTC. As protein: CSVAARDRGSYEQYF.

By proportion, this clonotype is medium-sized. DNA of the CDR3: TGTGCCAGCAGATCCGGGACTAGCGGGGGGGCCAACACAGATACGCAGTATTTT. Its protein product is CASRSGTSGGANTDTQYF. The V call is TRBV11-3, the J call TRBJ2-3, with TRBD2 identical over 16 bases. Per germline, CDR1 SGHNT and CDR2 YENEEA. CDR3 length: 18 amino acids. Trimming at V came to 6 bases and at J to 2 bases, leaving 8 bases not matched to a gene.

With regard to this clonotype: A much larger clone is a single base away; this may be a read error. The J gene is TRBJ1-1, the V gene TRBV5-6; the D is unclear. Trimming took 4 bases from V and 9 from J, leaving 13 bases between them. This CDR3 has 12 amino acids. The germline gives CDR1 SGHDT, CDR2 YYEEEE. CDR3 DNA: TGTGCCAGCAGCCCACAAGGACCTAAAGCTTTCTTT. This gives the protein CASSPQGPKAFF.

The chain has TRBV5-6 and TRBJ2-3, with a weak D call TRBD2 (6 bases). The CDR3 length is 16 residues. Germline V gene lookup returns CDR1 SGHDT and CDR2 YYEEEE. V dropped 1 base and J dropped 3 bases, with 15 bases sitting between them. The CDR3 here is CASSLRDLGGTDTQYF. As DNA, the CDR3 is TGTGCCAGCAGCTTGCGGGACTTGGGGGGTACAGATACGCAGTATTTT.

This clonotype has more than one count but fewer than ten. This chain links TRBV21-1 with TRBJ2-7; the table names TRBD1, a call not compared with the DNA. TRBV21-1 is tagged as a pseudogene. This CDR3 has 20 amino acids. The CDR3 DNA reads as TGTGCCAGCAGCCCCAAAAATAACGGGACAGGGGGTTGTAGATCCTACGAGCAGTACTTC. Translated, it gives CASSPKNNGTGGCRSYEQYF.

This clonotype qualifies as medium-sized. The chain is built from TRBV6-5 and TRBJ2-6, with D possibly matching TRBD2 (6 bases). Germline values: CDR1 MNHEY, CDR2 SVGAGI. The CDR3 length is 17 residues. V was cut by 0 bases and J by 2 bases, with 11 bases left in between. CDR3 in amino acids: CASSYSGGSAGANVLTF. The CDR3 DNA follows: TGTGCCAGCAGTTACTCTGGAGGGTCTGCTGGGGCCAACGTCCTGACTTTC.

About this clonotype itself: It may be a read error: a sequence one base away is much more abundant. The CDR3 DNA reads TGTGCCTGGAGTCCGGACCTTAGGGCTTTCTTT. It specifies CAWSPDLRAFF. The J gene is TRBJ1-1, the V gene TRBV30; no definite D call. V was clipped by 2 bases and J by 11 bases, with 12 bases between them. The germline gives CDR1 GTSNPN, CDR2 SVGIG (reference sequence). The CDR3 contains 11 residues.

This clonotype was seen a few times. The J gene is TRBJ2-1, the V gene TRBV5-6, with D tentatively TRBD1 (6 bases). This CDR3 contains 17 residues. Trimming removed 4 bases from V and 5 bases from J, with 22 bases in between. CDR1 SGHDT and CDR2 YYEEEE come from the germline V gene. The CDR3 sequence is CASSPRPPNRVNNEQFF. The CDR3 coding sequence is TGTGCCAGCAGCCCACGGCCCCCGAACAGGGTAAACAATGAGCAGTTCTTC.

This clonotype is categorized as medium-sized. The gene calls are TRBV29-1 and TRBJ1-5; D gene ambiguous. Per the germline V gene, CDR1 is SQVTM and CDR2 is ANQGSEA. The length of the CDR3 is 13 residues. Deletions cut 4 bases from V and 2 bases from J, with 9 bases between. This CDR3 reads CSVGEQGNQPQHF. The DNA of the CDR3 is TGCAGCGTTGGAGAACAAGGCAATCAGCCCCAGCATTTT.

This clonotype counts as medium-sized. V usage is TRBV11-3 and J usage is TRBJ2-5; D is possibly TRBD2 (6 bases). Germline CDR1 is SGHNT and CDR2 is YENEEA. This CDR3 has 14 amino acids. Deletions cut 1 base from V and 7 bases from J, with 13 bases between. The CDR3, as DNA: TGTGCCAGCAGCTTAGGACTAGGTGGGGGGACCCAGTACTTC. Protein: CASSLGLGGGTQYF.

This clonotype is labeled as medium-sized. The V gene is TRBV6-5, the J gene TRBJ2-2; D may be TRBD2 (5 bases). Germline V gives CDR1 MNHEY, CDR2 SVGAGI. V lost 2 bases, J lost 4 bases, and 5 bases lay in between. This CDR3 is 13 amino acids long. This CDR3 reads CASSYEGTGELFF. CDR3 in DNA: TGTGCCAGCAGTTACGAGGGCACCGGGGAGCTGTTTTTT.

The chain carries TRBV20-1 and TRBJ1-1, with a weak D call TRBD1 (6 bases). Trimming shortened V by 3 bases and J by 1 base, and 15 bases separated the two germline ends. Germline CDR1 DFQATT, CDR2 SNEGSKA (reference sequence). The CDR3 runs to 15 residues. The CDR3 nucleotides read TGCAGTGCTAGGGATACCACCAGGGGGAACACTGAAGCTTTCTTT. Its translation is CSARDTTRGNTEAFF.

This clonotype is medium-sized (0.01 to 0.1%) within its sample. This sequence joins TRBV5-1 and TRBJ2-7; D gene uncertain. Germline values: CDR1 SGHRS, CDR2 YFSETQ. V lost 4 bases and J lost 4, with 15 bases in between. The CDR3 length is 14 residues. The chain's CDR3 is CASSTGAPPYEQYF. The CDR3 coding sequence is TGCGCCAGCAGCACCGGAGCGCCGCCTTACGAGCAGTACTTC.